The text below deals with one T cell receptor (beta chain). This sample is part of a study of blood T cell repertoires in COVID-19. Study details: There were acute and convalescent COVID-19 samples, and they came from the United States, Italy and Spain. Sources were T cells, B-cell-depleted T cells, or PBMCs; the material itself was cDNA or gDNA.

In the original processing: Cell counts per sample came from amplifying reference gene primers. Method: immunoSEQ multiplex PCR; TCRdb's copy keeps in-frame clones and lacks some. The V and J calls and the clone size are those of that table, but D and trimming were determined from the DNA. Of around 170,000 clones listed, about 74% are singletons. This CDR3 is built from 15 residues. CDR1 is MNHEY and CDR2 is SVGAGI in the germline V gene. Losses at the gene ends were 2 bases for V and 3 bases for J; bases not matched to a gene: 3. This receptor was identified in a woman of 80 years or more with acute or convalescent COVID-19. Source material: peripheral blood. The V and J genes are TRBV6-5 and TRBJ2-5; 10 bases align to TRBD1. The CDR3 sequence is CASSYGQGGKETQYF. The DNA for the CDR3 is TGTGCCAGCAGTTACGGACAGGGGGGTAAAGAGACCCAGTACTTC.